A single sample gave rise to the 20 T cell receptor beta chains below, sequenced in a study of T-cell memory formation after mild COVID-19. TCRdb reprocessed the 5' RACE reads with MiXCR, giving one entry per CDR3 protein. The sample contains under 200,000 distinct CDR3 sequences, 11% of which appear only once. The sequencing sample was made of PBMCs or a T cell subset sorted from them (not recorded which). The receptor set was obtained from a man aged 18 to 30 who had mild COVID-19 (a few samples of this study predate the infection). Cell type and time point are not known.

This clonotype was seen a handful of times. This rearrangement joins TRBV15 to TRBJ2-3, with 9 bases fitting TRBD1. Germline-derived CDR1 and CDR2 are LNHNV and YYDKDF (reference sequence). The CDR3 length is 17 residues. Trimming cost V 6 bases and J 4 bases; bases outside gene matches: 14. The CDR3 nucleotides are TGTGCCACCAGTCAAGCGTCCGGGACAGGGTTGCCAGATACGCAGTATTTT. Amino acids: CATSQASGTGLPDTQYF. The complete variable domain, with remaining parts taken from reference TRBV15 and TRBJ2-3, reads DAMVIQNPRYQVTQFGKPVTLSCSQTLNHNVMYWYQQKSSQAPKLLFHYYDKDFNNEADTPDNFQSRRPNTSFCFLDIRSPGLGDTAMYLCATSQASGTGLPDTQYFGPGTRLTVL.

The chain's CDR3 is CASSNAGQGGNTIYF. The CDR3 bases are TGTGCCAGCAGCAACGCCGGACAGGGGGGAAACACCATATATTTT. This rearrangement joins TRBV13 to TRBJ1-3; 9 nucleotides align to TRBD1. With V trimmed by 5 bases and J by 4 bases, 6 bases remained unmatched. Germline V gene lookup returns CDR1 PRHDT and CDR2 FYEKMQ (reference sequence). There are 15 residues in the CDR3.

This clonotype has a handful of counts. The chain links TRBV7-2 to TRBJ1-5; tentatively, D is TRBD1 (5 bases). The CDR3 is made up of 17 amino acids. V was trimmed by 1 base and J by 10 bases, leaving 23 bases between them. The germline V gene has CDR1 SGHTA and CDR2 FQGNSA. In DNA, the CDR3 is TGTGCCAGCAGCTTAGATGCGACAGTAACGGGCCGTGAACCCCAGCATTTT. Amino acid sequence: CASSLDATVTGREPQHF.

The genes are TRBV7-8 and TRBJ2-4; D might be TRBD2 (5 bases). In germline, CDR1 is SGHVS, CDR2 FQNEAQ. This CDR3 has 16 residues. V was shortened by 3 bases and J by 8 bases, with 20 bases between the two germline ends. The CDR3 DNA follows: TGTGCCAGCAGCTTTCGGGTCCGGGGTACGAAAGACATTCAGTACTTC. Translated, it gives CASSFRVRGTKDIQYF.

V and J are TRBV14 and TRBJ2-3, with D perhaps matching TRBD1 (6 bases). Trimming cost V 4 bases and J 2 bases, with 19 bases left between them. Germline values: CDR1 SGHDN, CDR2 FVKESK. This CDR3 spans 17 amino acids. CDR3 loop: CASSLDRTAFNTDTQYF. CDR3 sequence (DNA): TGTGCCAGCAGCCTCGACAGGACTGCGTTTAACACAGATACGCAGTATTTT.

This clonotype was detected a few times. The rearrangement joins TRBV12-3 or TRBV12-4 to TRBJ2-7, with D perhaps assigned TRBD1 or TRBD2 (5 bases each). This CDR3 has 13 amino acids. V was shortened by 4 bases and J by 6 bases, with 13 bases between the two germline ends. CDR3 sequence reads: CASSSRAGGEQYF. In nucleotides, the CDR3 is TGTGCCAGCAGTTCCAGGGCTGGAGGCGAGCAGTACTTC.

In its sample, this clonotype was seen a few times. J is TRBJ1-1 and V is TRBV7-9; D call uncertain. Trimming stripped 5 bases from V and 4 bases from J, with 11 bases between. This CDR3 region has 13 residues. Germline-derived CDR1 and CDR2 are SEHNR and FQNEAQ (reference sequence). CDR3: CASSQLEGTEAFF. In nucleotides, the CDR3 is TGTGCCAGCAGCCAACTAGAGGGCACTGAAGCTTTCTTT.

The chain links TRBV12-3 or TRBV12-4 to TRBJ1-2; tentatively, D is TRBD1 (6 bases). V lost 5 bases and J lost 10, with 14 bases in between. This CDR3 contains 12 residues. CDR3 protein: CASSAGQTLYTF. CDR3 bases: TGTGCCAGCAGTGCCGGACAGACACTCTACACCTTC.

The chain's CDR3 is CASSARRYEKLFF. The CDR3 nucleotides are TGTGCCAGCAGCGCCCGGCGGTACGAAAAACTGTTTTTT. The V call is TRBV7-9, the J call TRBJ1-4; D gene ambiguous. The CDR3 is 13 amino acids. Germline V lookup: CDR1 SEHNR, CDR2 FQNEAQ (reference sequence). V gave up 5 bases and J gave up 8 bases, with 12 bases separating them.

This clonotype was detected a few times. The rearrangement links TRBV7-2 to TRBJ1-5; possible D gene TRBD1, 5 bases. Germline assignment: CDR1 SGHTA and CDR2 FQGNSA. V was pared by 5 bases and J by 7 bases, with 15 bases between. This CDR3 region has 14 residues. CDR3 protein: CASSANRGEQPQHF. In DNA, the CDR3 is TGTGCCAGCAGCGCCAATAGGGGAGAGCAGCCCCAGCATTTT.

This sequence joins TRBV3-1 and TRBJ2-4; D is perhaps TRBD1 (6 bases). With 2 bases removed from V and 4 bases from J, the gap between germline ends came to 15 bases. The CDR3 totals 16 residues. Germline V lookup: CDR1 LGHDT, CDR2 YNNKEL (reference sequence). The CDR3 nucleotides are TGTGCCAGCAGCCAACGGTTGGACAGACAAAAAAACATTCAGTACTTC. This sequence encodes CASSQRLDRQKNIQYF. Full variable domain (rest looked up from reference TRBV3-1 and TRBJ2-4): DTAVSQTPKYLVTQMGNDKSIKCEQNLGHDTMYWYKQDSKKFLKIMFSYNNKELIINETVPNRFSPKSPDKAHLNLHINSLELGDSAVYFCASSQRLDRQKNIQYFGAGTRLSVL.

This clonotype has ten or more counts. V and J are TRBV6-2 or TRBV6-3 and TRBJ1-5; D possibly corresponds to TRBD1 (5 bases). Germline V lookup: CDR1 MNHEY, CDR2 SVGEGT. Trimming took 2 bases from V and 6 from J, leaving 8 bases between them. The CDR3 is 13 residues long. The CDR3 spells CASSYGTGQPQHF. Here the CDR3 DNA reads TGTGCCAGCAGTTACGGGACCGGTCAGCCCCAGCATTTT.

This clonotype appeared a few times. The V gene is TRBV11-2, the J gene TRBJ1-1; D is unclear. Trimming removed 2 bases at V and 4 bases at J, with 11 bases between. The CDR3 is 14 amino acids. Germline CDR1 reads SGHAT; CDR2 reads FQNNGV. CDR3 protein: CASSLTGRGTEAFF. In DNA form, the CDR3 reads TGTGCCAGCAGCTTAACCGGCAGAGGCACTGAAGCTTTCTTT.

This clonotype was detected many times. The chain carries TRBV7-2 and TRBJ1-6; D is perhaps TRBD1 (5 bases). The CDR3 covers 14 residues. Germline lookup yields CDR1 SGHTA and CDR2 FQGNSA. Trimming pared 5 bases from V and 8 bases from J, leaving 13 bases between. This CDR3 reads CASSPMGRYSPLHF. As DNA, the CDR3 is TGTGCCAGCAGCCCTATGGGGCGGTATTCACCCCTCCACTTT.

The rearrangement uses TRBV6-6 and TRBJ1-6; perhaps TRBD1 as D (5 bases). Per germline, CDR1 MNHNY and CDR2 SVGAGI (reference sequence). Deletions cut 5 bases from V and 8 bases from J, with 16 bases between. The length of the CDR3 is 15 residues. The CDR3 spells CASSDPGEGYSPLHF. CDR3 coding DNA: TGTGCCAGCAGTGATCCGGGAGAGGGGTATTCACCCCTCCACTTT.

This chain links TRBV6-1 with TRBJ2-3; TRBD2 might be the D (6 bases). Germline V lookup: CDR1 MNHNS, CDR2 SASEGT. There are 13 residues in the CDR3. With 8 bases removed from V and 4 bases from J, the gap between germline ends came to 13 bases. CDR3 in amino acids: CASGTLPPDTQYF. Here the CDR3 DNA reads TGTGCCAGCGGGACTCTCCCCCCAGATACGCAGTATTTT.

The CDR3 DNA follows: TGTGCCAGCAGCTTAGTGGGTCGTGGGGGCTATGAGCAGTTCTTC. Translated, it gives CASSLVGRGGYEQFF. The chain couples TRBV7-2 to TRBJ2-1, with D tentatively TRBD1 (6 bases). Trimming stripped 1 base from V and 8 bases from J, with 15 bases between. There are 15 residues in the CDR3. The germline CDR1 and CDR2 sequences are SGHTA and FQGNSA.

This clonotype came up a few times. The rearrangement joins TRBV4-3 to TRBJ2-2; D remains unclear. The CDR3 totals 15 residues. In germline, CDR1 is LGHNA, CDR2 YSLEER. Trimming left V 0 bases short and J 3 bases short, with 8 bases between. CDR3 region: CASSQDEQHTGELFF. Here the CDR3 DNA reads TGCGCCAGCAGCCAAGATGAGCAGCACACCGGGGAGCTGTTTTTT.

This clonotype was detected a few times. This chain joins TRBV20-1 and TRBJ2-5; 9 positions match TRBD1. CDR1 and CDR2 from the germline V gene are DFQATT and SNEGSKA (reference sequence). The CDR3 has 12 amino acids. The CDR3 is CGAQGAWETQYF. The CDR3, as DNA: TGCGGGGCACAGGGGGCTTGGGAGACCCAGTACTTC.

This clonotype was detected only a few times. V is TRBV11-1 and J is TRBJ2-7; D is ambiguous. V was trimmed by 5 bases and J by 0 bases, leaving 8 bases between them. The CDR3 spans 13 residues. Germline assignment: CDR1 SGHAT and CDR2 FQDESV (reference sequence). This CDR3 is CASSGKNSYEQYV. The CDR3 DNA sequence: TGTGCCAGCAGCGGCAAGAACTCCTACGAGCAGTACGTC.